Listed here are 22 T cell receptor beta chains from one sample, sequenced in a study of tumor and adjacent non-tumor tissue in lung cancer. A modified ARM-PCR protocol with three rounds of nested PCR amplified TCRbeta. TCRdb re-analysed the multiplex PCR reads in MiXCR, keeping a single row per CDR3 protein. The sample lists about 110,000 distinct CDR3 sequences, approximately 82% occurring once. This sample's RNA came from whole unsorted tissue. The sample taken for sequencing was lung tumor tissue. The receptors were gathered from a woman in her sixties with non-small cell lung cancer.

The J gene is TRBJ2-4, the V gene TRBV7-9; 9 positions agree with TRBD1. This CDR3 is built from 15 residues. Germline values: CDR1 SEHNR, CDR2 FQNEAQ (reference sequence). The J segment lost 2 bases and the V segment lost 5 bases, leaving 4 bases of the junction unmatched. DNA for the CDR3: TGTGCCAGCAGCCCGACAGGGGGAACCAAAAACATTCAGTACTTC. Translating it yields CASSPTGGTKNIQYF.

Regarding this clonotype: A much larger clone is a single base away; this may be a read error. The J gene is TRBJ1-1, the V gene TRBV6-5; D perhaps matches TRBD1 (6 bases). Germline V lookup: CDR1 MNHEY, CDR2 SVGAGI. This CDR3 is built from 14 residues. This chain's CDR3 is CASQATQGGAEALF. The DNA for the CDR3 is TGTGCCAGCCAGGCCACACAGGGAGGCGCTGAAGCTTTATTT.

This clonotype was recorded at least ten times. The rearrangement links TRBV10-3 to TRBJ1-5; no firm D call. Trimming pared 4 bases from V and 5 bases from J, leaving 12 bases between. The CDR3 consists of 14 residues. Germline CDR1 reads ENHRY; CDR2 reads SYGVKD. The CDR3 protein is CAISVSPADQPQHF. DNA of the CDR3: TGTGCCATCAGTGTAAGTCCCGCTGATCAGCCCCAGCATTTT.

The DNA of the CDR3 is TGTGCCAGCAGCTTAGAGTCAGGGAGTGGCTACACCTTC. The encoded protein is CASSLESGSGYTF. The rearrangement links TRBV11-2 to TRBJ1-2; a weak D match, TRBD1 (5 bases). The CDR3 totals 13 residues. Germline V lookup: CDR1 SGHAT, CDR2 FQNNGV. V dropped 0 bases and J dropped 7 bases, with 9 bases sitting between them.

The rearrangement links TRBV4-3 to TRBJ1-1; D is uncertain. The germline CDR1 and CDR2 sequences are LGHNA and YSLEER. V was clipped by 0 bases and J by 3 bases, with 14 bases between them. This CDR3 spans 16 amino acids. CDR3 sequence (DNA): TGCGCCAGCAGCCAAGAATACTACAGTGGGGACACTGAAGCTTTCTTT. It encodes CASSQEYYSGDTEAFF.

This clonotype was counted once. It is likely a read error, because the conserved phenylalanine at the end of the CDR3 is missing. V is TRBV4-1 and J is TRBJ2-7; D gene unclear. The CDR3 length is 14 residues. CDR1 is MGHRA and CDR2 is YSYEKL in the germline V gene. The CDR3 sequence is CASNQTRTSYEQYL. The CDR3 DNA reads as TGCGCCAGCAACCAAACAAGGACGAGCTACGAGCAGTACCTC.

In regard to this clonotype: Because the CDR3 is missing its conserved closing phenylalanine or tryptophan, this is likely a read error. The chain links TRBV11-2 to TRBJ2-1; 14 bases are shared with TRBD2. Germline V gene lookup returns CDR1 SGHAT and CDR2 FQNNGV. The CDR3 runs 18 residues. CDR3 in amino acids: CASSSGTSGRGSYNKQFL. CDR3 nucleotide sequence: TGTGCCAGCAGCTCAGGGACTAGCGGGAGAGGGTCCTACAATAAGCAGTTCCTC.

A remark on this clonotype: Compared with germline, one end of the junction differs, possibly owing to a read error. This rearrangement joins TRBV6-6 to TRBJ2-1; 9 positions agree with TRBD1. CDR1 is MNHNY, CDR2 SVGAGI, per germline (reference sequence). The CDR3 runs to 18 residues. CDR3 amino acids: CVSSHRGLVGASYNEQFF. CDR3 nucleotides: TGTGTCAGCAGTCACAGGGGGCTGGTCGGGGCGTCCTACAATGAGCAGTTCTTC.

This clonotype was observed a few times. A much larger clone sits a single nucleotide away, making a read error possible. The chain uses TRBV20-1 and TRBJ2-1, with 8 bases matching TRBD2. Germline loops: CDR1 DFQATT, CDR2 SNEGSKA (reference sequence). The CDR3 length is 15 residues. CDR3 amino acids: CSARIAGSSYNEQLF. Here the CDR3 DNA reads TGCAGTGCCAGGATAGCGGGGAGCTCCTACAATGAGCAGCTCTTC.

This clonotype turned up a few times. A clone one base away is much larger, so this may be a read error. The chain carries TRBV9 and TRBJ2-5; the match to TRBD2 covers 11 bases. Germline V gives CDR1 SGDLS, CDR2 YYNGEE. The CDR3 contains 15 residues. The CDR3 sequence is CANSVAGGPSETQYF. The CDR3 DNA follows: TGTGCCAACAGCGTAGCGGGGGGGCCTTCCGAGACCCAGTACTTC.

Remarks on this clonotype: One end of the junction varies from germline; a read error may be responsible. Here the CDR3 DNA reads TGTGACAGCAGATTAACAGATACGCAGTACTTT. The encoded protein is CDSRLTDTQYF. V usage is TRBV11-2 and J usage is TRBJ2-3; no firm D call. This CDR3 is built from 11 residues. Germline V lookup: CDR1 SGHAT, CDR2 FQNNGV.

The table lists this clonotype with a count of one. The missing conserved phenylalanine or tryptophan at the end of this CDR3 makes a read error likely. The rearrangement links TRBV11-2 to TRBJ2-1; 7 bases are a match to TRBD1. There are 15 residues in the CDR3. Germline-derived CDR1 and CDR2 are SGHAT and FQNNGV. CDR3 protein: CVSSSRDSSYNEQFS. In DNA, the CDR3 is TGTGTCAGTAGCTCCCGGGACAGCTCCTACAATGAGCAGTTCTCC.

CDR3 sequence (DNA): TGTGCCAGCAGCGAGGGGGATACGCAGTATTTT. This gives the protein CASSEGDTQYF. The chain combines TRBV9 with TRBJ2-3, with a tentative D call TRBD1 (5 bases). Germline V gives CDR1 SGDLS, CDR2 YYNGEE. V was cut by 3 bases and J by 6 bases, with 5 bases left in between. This CDR3 is built from 11 residues. Supplemented by reference TRBV9 and TRBJ2-3, the full variable domain reads DSGVTQTPKHLITATGQRVTLRCSPRSGDLSVYWYQQSLDQGLQFLIQYYNGEERAKGNILERFSAQQFPDLHSELNLSSLELGDSALYFCASSEGDTQYFGPGTRLTVL.

With respect to this clonotype: Sequence at one end of the junction differs from germline and may be a read error. CDR3 sequence reads: CASGLTGARVHKQFF. The CDR3 DNA reads as TGTGCCAGCGGTTTAACAGGGGCTAGGGTCCATAAGCAGTTCTTC. The chain combines TRBV12-3 or TRBV12-4 with TRBJ2-1; 7 bases are a match to TRBD1. The CDR3 runs to 15 residues.

This chain connects TRBV5-4 to TRBJ2-7; the match to TRBD1 covers 10 bases. The CDR3 is 14 amino acids. The germline CDR1 and CDR2 sequences are SGHNT and YYREEE (reference sequence). V was clipped by 5 bases and J by 12 bases; unmatched bases: 14. The DNA for the CDR3 is TGTGCCAGCAGGCACCGGGACAGGGGTCCCCTCCGGTACTTC. Amino acid sequence: CASRHRDRGPLRYF.

On this clonotype: The CDR3 ends on some other residue instead of the conserved phenylalanine or tryptophan, so this is likely a read error. The DNA is omitted, as the CDR3 cannot be located on it reliably, and the CDR3 follows TCRdb's listing. This sequence joins TRBV20-1 and TRBJ1-2. CDR1 is DFQATT and CDR2 is SNEGSKA in the germline V gene (reference sequence). The CDR3 is 12 residues long, ends included. The CDR3 sequence is CSARTVYYGYSI.

Note on this clonotype: This clone may be a read error of a much larger clone one base away. J is TRBJ2-5 and V is TRBV29-1; D possibly corresponds to TRBD2 (7 bases). CDR3 length: 13 amino acids. Germline V lookup: CDR1 SQVTM, CDR2 ANQGSEA. CDR3 nucleotide sequence: TGCATCGTTGAGGGGGGGAGTCAAGAGACCCAGTACTTC. Translation gives CIVEGGSQETQYF.

Concerning this clonotype: One junction end does not reproduce the germline sequence, and a read error may be involved. The chain joins TRBV11-2 to TRBJ1-1; no reliable D call. Germline V CDR1 and CDR2: SGHAT, FQNNGV. The CDR3 is made up of 15 amino acids. The CDR3 protein is CVSSLDQSLNTEVFF. In DNA, the CDR3 is TGTGTCAGCAGCTTAGATCAGTCCCTGAACACTGAAGTTTTCTTT.

A remark on this clonotype: A much more abundant neighbour one base away suggests this may be a read error. This chain links TRBV20-1 with TRBJ2-1; 9 nucleotides align to TRBD1. Germline loops: CDR1 DFQATT, CDR2 SNEGSKA (reference sequence). The CDR3 length is 15 residues. CDR3 sequence reads: CCAPGPGQGANEQFF. The CDR3 DNA reads TGCTGTGCCCCAGGCCCGGGACAGGGTGCCAATGAGCAGTTCTTC.

Points on this clonotype: The missing conserved phenylalanine or tryptophan at the end of this CDR3 makes a read error likely. The chain's CDR3 is CDSSLNTYTQYI. CDR3 coding DNA: TGTGACAGCAGCTTAAACACATATACGCAGTATATT. The chain joins TRBV11-3 to TRBJ2-3; no clear D. Germline CDR1 and CDR2: SGHNT and YENEEA. The CDR3 is 12 residues long.

A word on this clonotype: A much larger clonotype is one base distant, so this may be a read error. J is TRBJ2-3 and V is TRBV20-1; the D is unclear. The V gene's germline CDR1 is DFQATT and CDR2 SNEGSKA (reference sequence). The CDR3 runs to 13 residues. CDR3 nucleotides: TGCAGTGCCCCCAGGCTTAGAACAGATAGGCAGTATTTT. Amino acids: CSAPRLRTDRQYF.

In the case of this clonotype: The junction shows a germline mismatch at one end, possibly a read error. The CDR3 sequence is CGSRLRSAAMNTGELFF. The CDR3 DNA follows: TGTGGCAGCAGGCTTAGGAGCGCGGCCATGAACACCGGGGAGCTGTTTTTT. The V call is TRBV11-2, the J call TRBJ2-2; D unresolved. Germline V CDR1 and CDR2: SGHAT, FQNNGV. The CDR3 is 17 amino acids.